The table lists the clone carrying this T cell receptor beta chain with many counts. Its antigen is not known. The DNA ends 3 residues before the CDR3 does, and the rest of the CDR3 is filled in from the germline J gene. This entry comes from a study of T cell clonality in common variable immunodeficiency. Findings and limits, study-wide: Common variable immunodeficiency TCR beta sequences reportedly had fewer deletions and N-nucleotide insertions.

Both groups were predominantly of Caucasian heritage. CDR1 is SGHRS and CDR2 is YFSETQ in the germline V gene. There are 15 residues in the CDR3. The germline V and J ends were trimmed by 5 bases and 2 bases, with 17 bases remaining between them. Clones were sequenced by immunoSEQ multiplex PCR, and TCRdb holds only the in-frame ones, with some missing. In total the sample includes some 64,000 clones, none of them seen once. J is TRBJ2-7 and V is TRBV5-1; TRBD1 might be the D (5 bases). The sample consisted of peripheral blood mononuclear cells. The TCR comes from a person aged 18-70 years in good health. CDR3 bases read: TGCGCCAGCAGACCGGATGTAGGGGAAACCTACGAG. It specifies CASRPDVGETYE. From start to end, the CDR3 is CASRPDVGETYEQYF. The whole variable domain, filled in from reference TRBV5-1 and TRBJ2-7, reads KAGVTQTPRYLIKTRGQQVTLSCSPISGHRSVSWYQQTPGQGLQFLFEYFSETQRNKGNFPGRFSGRQFSNSRSEMNVSTLELGDSALYLCASRPDVGETYEQYFGPGTRLTVT.